These 22 T cell receptor beta chains share one sample of origin, sequenced in a study of T cell responses to AZD1222 COVID-19 vaccine. Libraries were prepared by immunoSEQ multiplex PCR; TCRdb keeps only in-frame clonotypes and omits some of them. The top ten hold 2% to 2.5% of the sample, which has about 110,000 clones, around 94% seen once. This specimen consisted of peripheral blood, obtained on day 0 of AZD1222 vaccination. Receptors were obtained from an adult in good health.

The CDR3 sequence: CASRADNYGYTF. The CDR3 DNA sequence: TGCGCCAGCAGAGCGGATAACTATGGCTACACCTTC. The chain has TRBV5-1 and TRBJ1-2; D is undetermined. V lost 5 bases, J lost 1 base, and 6 bases lay in between. The CDR3 has 12 residues. Germline values: CDR1 SGHRS, CDR2 YFSETQ.

This clone has just one count. V usage is TRBV7-2 and J usage is TRBJ2-5; the match to TRBD1 covers 10 bases. The CDR3 spans 14 residues. With V trimmed by 1 base and J by 4 bases, 0 bases remained unmatched. CDR1 and CDR2 from the germline V gene are SGHTA and FQGNSA. CDR3 in amino acids: CASSLGTGGETQYF. Here the CDR3 DNA reads TGTGCCAGCAGCTTAGGGACAGGGGGAGAGACCCAGTACTTC.

Only one count was recorded for this clone. The chain links TRBV18 to TRBJ2-7; a possible D gene is TRBD2 (5 bases). The CDR3 has 14 amino acids. CDR1 and CDR2 from the germline V gene are KGHSH and LQKENI. V lost 2 bases and J lost 6, with 14 bases in between. Here the CDR3 DNA reads TGTGCCAGCTCACCAACAAGGGATGGAGGCGAGCAGTACTTC. Translating gives CASSPTRDGGEQYF.

The V call is TRBV5-1, the J call TRBJ2-5, with D maybe TRBD1 (6 bases). Between the trimmed V and J ends, which lost 5 bases and 4 bases, there was a span of 21 bases. CDR3 length: 16 amino acids. CDR1 is SGHRS and CDR2 is YFSETQ in the germline V gene. The CDR3 DNA follows: TGCGCCAGCAGGGAGTACCCCAGGGGTGGGGGAGAGACCCAGTACTTC. Its protein is CASREYPRGGGETQYF.

V and J are TRBV30 and TRBJ1-2; no definite D call. Germline V gene lookup returns CDR1 GTSNPN and CDR2 SVGIG (reference sequence). V shed 7 bases and J shed 2 bases, with 5 bases lying between them. The length of the CDR3 is 10 residues. CDR3 nucleotide sequence: TGTGCCTACCGGAACTATGGCTACACCTTC. Amino acids: CAYRNYGYTF.

The chain carries TRBV7-2 and TRBJ1-2; maybe TRBD1 (6 bases). The CDR3 runs 15 residues. Germline assignment: CDR1 SGHTA and CDR2 FQGNSA. Trimming removed 1 base at V and 3 bases at J, with 12 bases between. CDR3 sequence reads: CASSLDGRGDYGYTF. CDR3 nucleotides: TGTGCCAGCAGCTTAGACGGCAGGGGAGACTATGGCTACACCTTC.

This rearrangement joins TRBV6-5 to TRBJ2-5, with 10 positions matching TRBD2. Germline V lookup: CDR1 MNHEY, CDR2 SVGAGI. The J segment lost 6 bases and the V segment lost 5 bases, leaving 9 bases of the junction unmatched. The CDR3 totals 15 residues. This chain's CDR3 is CASSPPGLAIQTQYF. The CDR3 nucleotides read TGTGCCAGCAGTCCACCGGGACTAGCGATTCAGACCCAGTACTTC.

The chain uses TRBV19 and TRBJ2-7; D is unclear. V lost 3 bases and J lost 0, with 6 bases in between. The CDR3 is made up of 13 amino acids. Looked up from germline, CDR1 is LNHDA and CDR2 is SQIVND (reference sequence). In nucleotides, the CDR3 is TGTGCCAGTAGTATTGACACCTCCTACGAGCAGTACTTC. Protein: CASSIDTSYEQYF.

CDR3 bases: TGTGCCAGCAGTGAACGACAATGGGACACTGAAGCTTTCTTT. Its protein product is CASSERQWDTEAFF. V usage is TRBV2 and J usage is TRBJ1-1; D remains ambiguous. V gave up 2 bases and J gave up 3 bases, with 10 bases separating them. There are 14 residues in the CDR3. Germline V CDR1 and CDR2: SNHLY, FYNNEI. Full variable domain (rest looked up from reference TRBV2 and TRBJ1-1): EPEVTQTPSHQVTQMGQEVILRCVPISNHLYFYWYRQILGQKVEFLVSFYNNEISEKSEIFDDQFSVERPDGSNFTLKIRSTKLEDSAMYFCASSERQWDTEAFFGQGTRLTVV.

The V call is TRBV30, the J call TRBJ1-1; D is uncertain. From germline, CDR1 is GTSNPN and CDR2 SVGIG (reference sequence). The V end was cut by 2 bases, the J end by 3 bases, with 16 bases between. There are 15 residues in the CDR3. The CDR3 bases are TGTGCCTGGAGTCCTCGGACGGGTGGATACACTGAAGCTTTCTTT. It encodes CAWSPRTGGYTEAFF.

The gene calls are TRBV20-1 and TRBJ1-2, with 12 bases matching TRBD1. The CDR3 extends over 16 amino acids. Germline V lookup: CDR1 DFQATT, CDR2 SNEGSKA (reference sequence). Trimming removed 3 bases from V and 4 bases from J; junction bases left unmatched: 9. The CDR3 region is CSASRDRGPIGYGYTF. The CDR3 nucleotides read TGCAGTGCTAGTCGGGACAGGGGGCCAATAGGCTATGGCTACACCTTC.

J is TRBJ1-1 and V is TRBV19, with no clear D. This CDR3 spans 13 amino acids. Germline lookup yields CDR1 LNHDA and CDR2 SQIVND (reference sequence). Trimming removed 5 bases at V and 4 bases at J, with 11 bases between. CDR3 residues: CASSLTGGTEAFF. The CDR3 DNA is TGTGCCAGTAGTCTCACCGGTGGCACTGAAGCTTTCTTT.

The rearrangement links TRBV5-1 to TRBJ2-1; 10 bases are a match to TRBD1. The germline CDR1 and CDR2 sequences are SGHRS and YFSETQ. J gave up 6 bases and V 5 bases, and 2 bases lay outside the gene matches. There are 13 residues in the CDR3. CDR3 nucleotides: TGCGCCAGCAGAGGGACAGGGGCCAATGAGCAGTTCTTC. Residues: CASRGTGANEQFF.

The chain carries TRBV5-1 and TRBJ1-2; tentative D call: TRBD1 (6 bases). This CDR3 region has 15 residues. Germline V gene lookup returns CDR1 SGHRS and CDR2 YFSETQ. Trimming took off 3 bases at V and 0 bases at J, with 12 bases between the two ends. For the CDR3, the DNA is TGCGCCAGCAGCTCGGGACAACCAGCTAACTATGGCTACACCTTC. It encodes CASSSGQPANYGYTF.

The chain joins TRBV5-1 to TRBJ1-1; D gene unclear. Germline V CDR1 and CDR2: SGHRS, YFSETQ. This CDR3 is 15 amino acids long. Deletions cut 4 bases from V and 6 bases from J, with 19 bases between. DNA of the CDR3: TGCGCCAGCAGCGTCACCCAGCTAGTTAACGCTGAAGCTTTCTTT. This codes for CASSVTQLVNAEAFF.

The rearrangement uses TRBV6-5 and TRBJ1-1, with unresolved D. Germline V gives CDR1 MNHEY, CDR2 SVGAGI. The CDR3 extends over 13 amino acids. The V end lost 2 bases, the J end lost 1 base, and 5 bases lay between the germline ends. The CDR3 region has the DNA TGTGCCAGCAGTTACAGATGGAACACTGAAGCTTTCTTT. Translation gives CASSYRWNTEAFF.

The chain employs TRBV28 and TRBJ2-7; 8 nucleotides agree with TRBD1. Germline assignment: CDR1 MDHEN and CDR2 SYDVKM. V shed 6 bases, J shed 5 bases, and the junction held 9 bases outside the gene matches. The CDR3 contains 14 residues. The CDR3 sequence: CASRPRAGGHEQYF. CDR3 bases: TGTGCCAGCAGGCCCCGCGCAGGGGGCCACGAGCAGTACTTC.

The DNA of the CDR3 is TGTGCCAGTAGTATTCAGTTTAGCAATCAGCCCCAGCATTTT. The encoded protein is CASSIQFSNQPQHF. The chain employs TRBV19 and TRBJ1-5; D gene uncertain. This CDR3 comprises 14 residues. V was shortened by 3 bases and J by 0 bases, with 6 bases between the two germline ends. Germline loops: CDR1 LNHDA, CDR2 SQIVND (reference sequence).

The V and J genes are TRBV12-3 or TRBV12-4 and TRBJ2-5; D unclear. The V and J ends lost 1 base and 2 bases respectively, with 5 bases between them. The CDR3 loop spans 13 amino acids. CDR3 DNA sequence: TGTGCCAGCAGTTTAGGGCAGCAAGAGACCCAGTACTTC. Translation gives CASSLGQQETQYF.

The gene calls are TRBV4-3 and TRBJ2-3; D assignment may be TRBD1 or TRBD2 (5 bases each). Trimming left V 4 bases short and J 6 bases short, with 11 bases between. The CDR3 is made up of 13 amino acids. Germline V gene lookup returns CDR1 LGHNA and CDR2 YSLEER. The CDR3 loop reads CASSRGREDTQYF. The CDR3 nucleotides are TGCGCCAGCAGCCGGGGCAGGGAGGATACGCAGTATTTT.

The chain uses TRBV6-2 or TRBV6-3 and TRBJ1-3; no firm D call. CDR1 is MNHEY and CDR2 is SVGEGT in the germline V gene. The CDR3 totals 16 residues. Trimming cost V 6 bases and J 4 bases, with 19 bases left between them. As DNA, the CDR3 is TGTGCCAGCAGCCCCGACACGGCAACGGGAGGAAACACCATATATTTT. Its translation: CASSPDTATGGNTIYF.

The J gene is TRBJ2-2, the V gene TRBV5-1; D call uncertain. Germline V CDR1 and CDR2: SGHRS, YFSETQ. This CDR3 is 12 amino acids long. V was pared by 0 bases and J by 7 bases, with 4 bases between. The CDR3 DNA follows: TGCGCCAGCAGCTTGGTGGGCGGGGAGCTGTTTTTT. It is translated as CASSLVGGELFF.